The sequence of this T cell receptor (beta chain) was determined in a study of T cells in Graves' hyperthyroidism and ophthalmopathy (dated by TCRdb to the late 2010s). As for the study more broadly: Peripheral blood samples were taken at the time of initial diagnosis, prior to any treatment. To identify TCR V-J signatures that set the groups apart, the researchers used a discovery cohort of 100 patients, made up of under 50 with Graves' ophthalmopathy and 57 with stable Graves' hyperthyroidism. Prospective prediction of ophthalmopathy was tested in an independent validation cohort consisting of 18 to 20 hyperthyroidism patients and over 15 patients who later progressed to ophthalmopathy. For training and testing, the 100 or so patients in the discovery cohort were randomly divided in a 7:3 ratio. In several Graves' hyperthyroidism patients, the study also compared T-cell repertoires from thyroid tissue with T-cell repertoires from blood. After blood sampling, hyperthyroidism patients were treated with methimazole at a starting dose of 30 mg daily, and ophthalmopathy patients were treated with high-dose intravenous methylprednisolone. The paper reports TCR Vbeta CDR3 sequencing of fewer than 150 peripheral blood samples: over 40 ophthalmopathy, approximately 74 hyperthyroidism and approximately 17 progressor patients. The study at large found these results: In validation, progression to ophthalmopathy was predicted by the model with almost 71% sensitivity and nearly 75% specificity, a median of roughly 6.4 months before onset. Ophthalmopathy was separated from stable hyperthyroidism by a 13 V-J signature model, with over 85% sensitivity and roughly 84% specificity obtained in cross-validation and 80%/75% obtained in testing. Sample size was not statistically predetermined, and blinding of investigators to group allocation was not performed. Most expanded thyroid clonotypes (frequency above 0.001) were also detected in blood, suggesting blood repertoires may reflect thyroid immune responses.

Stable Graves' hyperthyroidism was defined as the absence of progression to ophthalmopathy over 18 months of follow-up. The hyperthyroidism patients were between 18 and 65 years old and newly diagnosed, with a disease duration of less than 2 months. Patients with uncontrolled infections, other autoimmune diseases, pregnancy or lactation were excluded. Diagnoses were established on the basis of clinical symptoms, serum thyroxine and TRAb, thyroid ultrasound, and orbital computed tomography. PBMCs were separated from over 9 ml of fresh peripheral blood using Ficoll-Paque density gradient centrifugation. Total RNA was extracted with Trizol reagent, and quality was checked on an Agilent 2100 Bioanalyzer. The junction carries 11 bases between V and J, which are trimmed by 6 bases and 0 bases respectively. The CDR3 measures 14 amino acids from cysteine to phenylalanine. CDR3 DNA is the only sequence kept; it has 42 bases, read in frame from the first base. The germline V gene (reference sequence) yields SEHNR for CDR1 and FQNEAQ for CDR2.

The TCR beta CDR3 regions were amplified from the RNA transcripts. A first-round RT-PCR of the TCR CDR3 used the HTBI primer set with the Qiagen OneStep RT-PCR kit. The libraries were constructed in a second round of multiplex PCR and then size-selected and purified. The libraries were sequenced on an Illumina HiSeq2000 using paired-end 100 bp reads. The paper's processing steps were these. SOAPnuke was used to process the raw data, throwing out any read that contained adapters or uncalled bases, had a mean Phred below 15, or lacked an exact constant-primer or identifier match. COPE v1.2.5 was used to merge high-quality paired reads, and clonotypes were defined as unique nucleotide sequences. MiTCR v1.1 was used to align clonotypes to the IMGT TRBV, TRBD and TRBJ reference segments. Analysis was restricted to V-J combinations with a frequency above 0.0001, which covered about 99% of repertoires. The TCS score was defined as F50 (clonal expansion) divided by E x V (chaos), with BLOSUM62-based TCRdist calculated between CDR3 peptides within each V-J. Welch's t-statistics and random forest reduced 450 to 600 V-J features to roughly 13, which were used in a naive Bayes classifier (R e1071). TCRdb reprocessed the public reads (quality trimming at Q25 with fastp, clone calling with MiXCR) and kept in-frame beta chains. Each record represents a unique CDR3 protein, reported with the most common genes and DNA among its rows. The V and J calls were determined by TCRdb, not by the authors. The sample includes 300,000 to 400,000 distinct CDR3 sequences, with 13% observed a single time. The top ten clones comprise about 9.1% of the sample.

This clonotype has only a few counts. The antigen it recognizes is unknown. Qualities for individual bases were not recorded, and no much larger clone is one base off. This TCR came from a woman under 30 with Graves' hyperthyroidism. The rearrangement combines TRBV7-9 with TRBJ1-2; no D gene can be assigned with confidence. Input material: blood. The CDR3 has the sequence CASSPQDANYGYTF. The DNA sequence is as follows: TGTGCCAGCAGTCCCCAGGATGCTAACTATGGCTACACCTTC.